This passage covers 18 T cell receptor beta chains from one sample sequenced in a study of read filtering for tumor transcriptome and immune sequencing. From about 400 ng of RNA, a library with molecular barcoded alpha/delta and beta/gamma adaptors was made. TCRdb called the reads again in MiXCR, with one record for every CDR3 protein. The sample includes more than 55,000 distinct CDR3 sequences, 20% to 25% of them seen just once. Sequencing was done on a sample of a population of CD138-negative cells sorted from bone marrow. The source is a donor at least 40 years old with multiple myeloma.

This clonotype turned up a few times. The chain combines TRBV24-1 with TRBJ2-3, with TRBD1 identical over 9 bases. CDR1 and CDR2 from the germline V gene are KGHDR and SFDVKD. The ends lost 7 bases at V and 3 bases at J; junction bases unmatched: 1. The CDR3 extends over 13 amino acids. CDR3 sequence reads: CATRQGATDTQYF. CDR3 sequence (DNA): TGTGCCACCAGACAGGGGGCAACAGATACGCAGTATTTT.

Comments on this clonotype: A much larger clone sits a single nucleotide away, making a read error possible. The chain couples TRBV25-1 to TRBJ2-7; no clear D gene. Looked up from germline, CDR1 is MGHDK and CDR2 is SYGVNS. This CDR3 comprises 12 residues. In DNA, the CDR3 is TGTGTCAGCAGTGAGGACCAGCAGAAGCAGTACTTC. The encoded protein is CVSSEDQQKQYF.

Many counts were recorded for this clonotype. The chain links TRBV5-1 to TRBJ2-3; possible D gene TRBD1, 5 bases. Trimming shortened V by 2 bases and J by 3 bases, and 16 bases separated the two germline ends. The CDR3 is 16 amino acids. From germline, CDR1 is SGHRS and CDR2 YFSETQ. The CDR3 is CASSFLSGISTDTQYF. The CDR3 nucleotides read TGCGCCAGCAGCTTCCTTTCAGGGATTAGTACAGATACGCAGTATTTT.

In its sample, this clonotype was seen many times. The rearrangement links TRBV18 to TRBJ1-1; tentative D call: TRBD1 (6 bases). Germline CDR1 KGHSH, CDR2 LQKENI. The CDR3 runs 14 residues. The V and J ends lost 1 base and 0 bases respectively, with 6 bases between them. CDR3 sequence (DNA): TGTGCCAGCTCACCACGGGGGCTGAACACTGAAGCTTTCTTT. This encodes CASSPRGLNTEAFF. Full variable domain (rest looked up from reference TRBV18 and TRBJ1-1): NAGVMQNPRHLVRRRGQEARLRCSPMKGHSHVYWYRQLPEEGLKFMVYLQKENIIDESGMPKERFSAEFPKEGPSILRIQQVVRGDSAAYFCASSPRGLNTEAFFGQGTRLTVV.

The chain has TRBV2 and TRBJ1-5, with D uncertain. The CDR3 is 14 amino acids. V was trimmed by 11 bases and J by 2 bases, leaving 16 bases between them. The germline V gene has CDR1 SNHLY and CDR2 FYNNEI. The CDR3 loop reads CAVARRGGNQPQHF. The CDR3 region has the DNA TGTGCCGTAGCGAGGCGGGGTGGCAATCAGCCCCAGCATTTT.

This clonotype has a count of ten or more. The CDR3 loop reads CASSHLDTQYF. The DNA for the CDR3 is TGTGCCAGCAGCCACTTAGATACGCAGTATTTT. This sequence joins TRBV14 and TRBJ2-3, with unresolved D. The CDR3 runs to 11 residues. CDR1 is SGHDN and CDR2 is FVKESK in the germline V gene. V was pared by 3 bases and J by 5 bases, with 3 bases between. Supplemented by reference TRBV14 and TRBJ2-3, the full variable domain reads EAGVTQFPSHSVIEKGQTVTLRCDPISGHDNLYWYRRVMGKEIKFLLHFVKESKQDESGMPNNRFLAERTGGTYSTLKVQPAELEDSGVYFCASSHLDTQYFGPGTRLTVL.

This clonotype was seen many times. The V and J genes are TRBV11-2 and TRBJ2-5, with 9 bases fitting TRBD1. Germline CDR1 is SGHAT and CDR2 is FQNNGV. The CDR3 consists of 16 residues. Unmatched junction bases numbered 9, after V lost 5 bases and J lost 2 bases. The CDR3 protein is CASSPNLGTGQETQYF. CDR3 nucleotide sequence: TGTGCCAGCAGCCCCAACCTAGGGACAGGGCAAGAGACCCAGTACTTC.

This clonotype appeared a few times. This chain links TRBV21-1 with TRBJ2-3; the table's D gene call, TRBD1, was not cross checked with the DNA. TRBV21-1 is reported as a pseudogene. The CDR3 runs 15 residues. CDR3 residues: CASSAPGKYNHTQYF. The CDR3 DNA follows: TGTGCCAGCAGCGCCCCCGGGAAGTACAATCATACGCAGTATTTT.

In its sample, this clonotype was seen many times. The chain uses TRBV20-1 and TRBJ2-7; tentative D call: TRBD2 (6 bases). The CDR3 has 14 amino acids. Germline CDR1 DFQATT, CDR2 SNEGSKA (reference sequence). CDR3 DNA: TGCAGCGCCGGGGGTGGGAGCGATCGGAACGAGCAGTACTTC. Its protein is CSAGGGSDRNEQYF.

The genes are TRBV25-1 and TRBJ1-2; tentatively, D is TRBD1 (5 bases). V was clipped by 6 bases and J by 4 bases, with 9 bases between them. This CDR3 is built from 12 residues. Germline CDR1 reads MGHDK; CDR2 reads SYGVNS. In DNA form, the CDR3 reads TGTGCCAGCAGGGGGGACGGCTATGGCTACACCTTC. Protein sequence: CASRGDGYGYTF.

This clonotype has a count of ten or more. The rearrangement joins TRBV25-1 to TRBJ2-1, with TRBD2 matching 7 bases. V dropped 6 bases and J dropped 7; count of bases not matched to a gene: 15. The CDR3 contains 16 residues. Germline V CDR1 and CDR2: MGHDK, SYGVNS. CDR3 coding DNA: TGTGCCAGCAGCCGGGCAGGGAGGGCCTACGTGAATGAGCAGTTCTTC. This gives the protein CASSRAGRAYVNEQFF.

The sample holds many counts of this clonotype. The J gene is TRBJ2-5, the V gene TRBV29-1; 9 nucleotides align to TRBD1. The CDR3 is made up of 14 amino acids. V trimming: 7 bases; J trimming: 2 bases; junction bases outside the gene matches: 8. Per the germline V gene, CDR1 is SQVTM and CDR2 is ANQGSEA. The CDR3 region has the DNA TGCAGCGCCGGGTACAGGGGGCTTCAAGAGACCCAGTACTTC. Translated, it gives CSAGYRGLQETQYF.

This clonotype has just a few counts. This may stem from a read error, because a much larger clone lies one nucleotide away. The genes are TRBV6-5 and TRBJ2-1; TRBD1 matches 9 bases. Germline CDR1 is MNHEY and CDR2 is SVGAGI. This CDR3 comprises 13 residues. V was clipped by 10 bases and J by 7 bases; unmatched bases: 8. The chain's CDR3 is CANRSTGGNEQFF. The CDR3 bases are TGTGCCAACAGATCGACAGGGGGTAATGAGCAGTTCTTC.

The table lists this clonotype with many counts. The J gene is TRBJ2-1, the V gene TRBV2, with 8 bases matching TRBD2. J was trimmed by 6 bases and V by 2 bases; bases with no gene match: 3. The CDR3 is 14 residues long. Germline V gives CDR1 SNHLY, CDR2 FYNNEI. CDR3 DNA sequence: TGTGCCAGCAGTGAAAAGCGGGAGTCCAATGAGCAGTTCTTC. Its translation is CASSEKRESNEQFF.

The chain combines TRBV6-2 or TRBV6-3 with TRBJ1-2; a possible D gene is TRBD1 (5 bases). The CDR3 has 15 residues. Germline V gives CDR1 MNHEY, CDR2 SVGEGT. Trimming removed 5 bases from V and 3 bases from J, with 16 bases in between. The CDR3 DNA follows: TGTGCCAGCAGTGAAACTGGAGGACAATACTATGGCTACACCTTC. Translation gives CASSETGGQYYGYTF.

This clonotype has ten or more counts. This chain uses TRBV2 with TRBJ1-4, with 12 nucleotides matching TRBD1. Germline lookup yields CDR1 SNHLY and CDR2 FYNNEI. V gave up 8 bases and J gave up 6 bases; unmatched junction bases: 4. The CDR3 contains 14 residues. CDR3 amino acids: CASVGTGGHEKLFF. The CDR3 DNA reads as TGTGCCAGCGTGGGGACAGGGGGCCATGAAAAACTGTTTTTT.

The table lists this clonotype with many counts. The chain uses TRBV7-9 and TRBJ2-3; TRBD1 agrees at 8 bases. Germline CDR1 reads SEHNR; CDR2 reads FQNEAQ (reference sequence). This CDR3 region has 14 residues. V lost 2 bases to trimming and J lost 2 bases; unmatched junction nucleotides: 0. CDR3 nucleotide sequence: TGTGCCAGCAGCTTACAGGGGGCCACAGATACGCAGTATTTT. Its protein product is CASSLQGATDTQYF. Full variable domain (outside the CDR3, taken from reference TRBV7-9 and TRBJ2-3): DTGVSQNPRHKITKRGQNVTFRCDPISEHNRLYWYRQTLGQGPEFLTYFQNEAQLEKSRLLSDRFSAERPKGSFSTLEIQRTEQGDSAMYLCASSLQGATDTQYFGPGTRLTVL.

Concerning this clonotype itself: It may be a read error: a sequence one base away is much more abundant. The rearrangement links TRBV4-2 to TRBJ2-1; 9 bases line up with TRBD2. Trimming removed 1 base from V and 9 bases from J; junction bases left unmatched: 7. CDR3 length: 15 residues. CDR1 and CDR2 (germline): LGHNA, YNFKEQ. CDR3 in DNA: TGTGCCAGCAGCCAAGGGGTGGCGGGAGGGGGTGAGCAGTTCTTC. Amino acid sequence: CASSQGVAGGGEQFF.